This TCR beta chain derives from a study of cytomegalovirus exposure and HLA in healthy donors. Looking at the study overall: In an earlier analysis, 117 million unique TCR beta sequences were found from approximately 170 million T cells. The study, taken as a whole, reports: Both high specificity and high sensitivity reportedly marked the classifier's diagnosis of cytomegalovirus status. Sequencing depth across donors, presence/absence analyses assumed, was roughly uniform. In an earlier analysis, in 540 or so donors, most V segments appeared productive either ~87% or ~30% of the time.

13 Jbeta primers and 60 Vbeta primers were used for the PCR. Some clones are missing from TCRdb's copy, which holds only in-frame ones; the method was immunoSEQ multiplex PCR. Seen here are about 36,000 clones, about 72% observed once, and the top ten hold 6.5%. About this clone itself: Its antigen is not known.

The CDR3 extends over 12 amino acids. Per germline, CDR1 PRHDT and CDR2 FYEKMQ (reference sequence). Trimming pared 6 bases from V and 1 base from J, leaving 4 bases between. The sequenced material came from PBMCs. This receptor was obtained from a man aged 30 to 39 in good health and CMV-seronegative. The chain recombines TRBV13 with TRBJ1-3; no definite D call. CDR3: CASSYSGNTIYF. CDR3 nucleotide sequence: TGTGCCAGCAGTTATTCTGGAAACACCATATATTTT.